This T cell receptor (beta chain) emerged from a study of T cell responses to AZD1222 COVID-19 vaccine. Study conclusions and caveats: Along spike, vaccine-associated CD4 TCRs were found throughout, with dominance at 160-218 and 743-854.

Trimming left V 0 bases short and J 8 bases short, with 10 bases between. The CDR3 is made up of 14 amino acids. The V gene's germline CDR1 is LGHNA and CDR2 YSLEER. Comments on this clone: The antigen is undetermined.

Some clones are missing from TCRdb's copy, which holds only in-frame ones; the method was immunoSEQ multiplex PCR. The sample lists 140,000 to 150,000 clones, about 93% seen once, with 5.2% in the top ten. Sample: peripheral blood, taken on day 0 of AZD1222 vaccination. The chain combines TRBV4-3 with TRBJ2-2; D uncertain. The sequence came from an adult in good health. The chain's CDR3 is CASSQDVSIGELFF. The CDR3 DNA reads as TGCGCCAGCAGCCAAGATGTTTCGATTGGGGAGCTGTTTTTT.